This paragraph reports one TCR beta chain. The antigen remains unidentified. The junction departs from the called germline gene at one end, perhaps through a read error. The sample contains more than one DNA sequence encoding this CDR3. The entry originates in a study of metastatic and nonmetastatic thyroid tumors. This CDR3 contains 15 residues. Germline V gene data show CDR1 as SEHNR and CDR2 as FQNEAQ (reference sequence). Nobody among the patients had been given any treatment before thyroid surgery. Study-level findings and limits: Across blood and tumor, TCR beta diversity in malignant thyroid tumors was reportedly significantly higher than in benign nodules.

From the PCR reads, TCRdb re-called clones with MiXCR. The sample lists about 39,000 clones; about 12% were seen once. The chain joins TRBV7-9 to TRBJ1-1; D may be TRBD1 (5 bases). The receptor comes from a male donor with papillary thyroid cancer or a benign thyroid nodule (not recorded which). Some clones in this sample may be carry-over from other donors' samples. Input material: blood. The CDR3 nucleotides read TGCGCCAGCAGCCCCGACGACAGATTGAACACTGAAGCTTTCTTT. It yields the protein CASSPDDRLNTEAFF.